The clone carrying this T cell receptor beta chain showed up many times. J lost 0 bases, V lost 5 bases, and 1 base had no gene match. The CDR3 totals 14 residues. Germline CDR1 is SGHVS and CDR2 is FNYEAQ. Via MiXCR, TCRdb re-called the 5' RACE reads, giving one row per CDR3 protein. The sample consists of 400,000 to 500,000 distinct CDR3 sequences, roughly an eighth of them appearing once. The sample comes from a study of identical twins. These data were also reused for a study on yellow fever vaccine responses in identical twins. This second study notes: Twins showed a vaccine T cell response that reportedly seemed partly convergent, partly personalized.

The sequencing input was CD4+ T cells sorted from blood. The clonotype comes from a young woman in good health. V is TRBV7-6 and J is TRBJ1-3; 7 bases match TRBD1. CDR3 amino acids: CASSDRVSGNTIYF. In DNA form, the CDR3 reads TGTGCCAGCAGCGACAGGGTCTCTGGAAACACCATATATTTT.